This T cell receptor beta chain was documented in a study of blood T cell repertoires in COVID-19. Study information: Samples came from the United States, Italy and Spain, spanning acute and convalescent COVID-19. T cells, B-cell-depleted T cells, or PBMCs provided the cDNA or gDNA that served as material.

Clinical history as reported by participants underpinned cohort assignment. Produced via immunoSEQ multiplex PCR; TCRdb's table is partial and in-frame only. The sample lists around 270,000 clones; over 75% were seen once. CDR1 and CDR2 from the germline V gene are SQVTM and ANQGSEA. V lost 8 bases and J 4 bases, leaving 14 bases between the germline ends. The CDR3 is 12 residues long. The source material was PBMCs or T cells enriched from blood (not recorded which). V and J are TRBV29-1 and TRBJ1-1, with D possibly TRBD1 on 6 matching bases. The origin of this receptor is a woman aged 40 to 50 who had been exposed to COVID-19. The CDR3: CSTTQGRTEAFF. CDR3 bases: TGCAGCACCACGCAGGGGCGCACTGAAGCTTTCTTT.